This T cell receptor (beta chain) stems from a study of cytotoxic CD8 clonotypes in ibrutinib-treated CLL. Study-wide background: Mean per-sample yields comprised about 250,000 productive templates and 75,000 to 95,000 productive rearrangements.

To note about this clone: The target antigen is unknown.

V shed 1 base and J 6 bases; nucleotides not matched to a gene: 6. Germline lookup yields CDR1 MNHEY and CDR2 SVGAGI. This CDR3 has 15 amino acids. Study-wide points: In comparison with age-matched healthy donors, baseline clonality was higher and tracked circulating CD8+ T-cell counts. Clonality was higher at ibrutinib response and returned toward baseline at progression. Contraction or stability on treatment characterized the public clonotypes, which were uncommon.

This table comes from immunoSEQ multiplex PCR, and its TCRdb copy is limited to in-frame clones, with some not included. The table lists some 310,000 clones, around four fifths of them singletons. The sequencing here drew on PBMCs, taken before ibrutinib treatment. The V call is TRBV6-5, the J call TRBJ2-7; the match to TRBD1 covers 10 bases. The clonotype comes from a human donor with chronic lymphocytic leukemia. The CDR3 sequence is CASSYLGTGEGEQYF. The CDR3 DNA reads TGTGCCAGCAGTTACTTGGGGACAGGGGAAGGCGAGCAGTACTTC.